One and the same sample provided the 9 T cell receptor beta chains below, sequenced in a study of neurological immune-mediated disorders. Time point of the sample: longitudinal time-point 1 (baseline). TCRdb used MiXCR to reprocess the 5' RACE reads, holding one entry per CDR3 protein. The sample records under 90,000 distinct CDR3 sequences, approximately 10% being singletons. The sequenced sample consisted of PBMCs. These TCRs come from a man aged 25 to 45 in good health.

This clonotype was observed at least ten times. The genes are TRBV15 and TRBJ1-3, with unresolved D. Between the trimmed V and J ends, which lost 0 bases and 8 bases, there was a span of 8 bases. The CDR3 contains 13 residues. Germline assignment: CDR1 LNHNV and CDR2 YYDKDF (reference sequence). CDR3 amino acids: CATSRDLGYTIYF. CDR3 DNA: TGTGCCACCAGCAGAGATTTAGGCTACACCATATATTTT.

This clonotype was seen at least ten times. This chain connects TRBV20-1 to TRBJ2-7; TRBD2 agrees at 13 bases. The V gene's germline CDR1 is DFQATT and CDR2 SNEGSKA (reference sequence). Trimming took 1 base from V and 6 from J; bases not matched to a gene: 12. The CDR3 sequence is 17 residues long. This chain's CDR3 is CSARVSGLAGTGAEQYF. DNA for the CDR3: TGCAGTGCTAGAGTTTCGGGACTAGCGGGAACGGGGGCCGAGCAGTACTTC.

The rearrangement links TRBV20-1 to TRBJ2-3; the D gene is possibly TRBD2 (6 bases). The germline V gene encodes CDR1 DFQATT and CDR2 SNEGSKA (reference sequence). The ends were cut back, 7 bases at V and 2 bases at J, with 10 bases in the middle. CDR3 length: 12 residues. The CDR3 coding sequence is TGCAGTGTCCCGGACTACACAGATACGCAGTATTTT. Its translation is CSVPDYTDTQYF.

The rearrangement links TRBV5-5 to TRBJ2-4; 8 nucleotides line up with TRBD2. The CDR3 runs 14 residues. The J segment lost 8 bases and the V segment lost 4 bases, leaving 8 bases of the junction unmatched. Germline V CDR1 and CDR2: SGHKS, YYEKEE (reference sequence). CDR3 coding DNA: TGTGCCAGCAGCGGACTAGCTGGCAAGGACATTCAGTACTTC. It specifies CASSGLAGKDIQYF.

This clonotype has ten or more counts. This chain connects TRBV5-1 to TRBJ2-5, with D perhaps TRBD1 or TRBD2 (6 bases each). From germline, CDR1 is SGHRS and CDR2 YFSETQ. The CDR3 consists of 14 residues. The V gene lost 0 bases and the J gene lost 5 bases, with 11 bases spanning the gap. CDR3 residues: CASSLAGGSETQYF. The CDR3 nucleotides are TGCGCCAGCAGCTTGGCCGGGGGCAGCGAGACCCAGTACTTC.

This clonotype came up many times. The chain links TRBV5-5 to TRBJ1-5; D remains ambiguous. CDR1 and CDR2 from the germline V gene are SGHKS and YYEKEE (reference sequence). Trimming removed 4 bases at V and 4 bases at J, with 15 bases between. This CDR3 region has 15 residues. DNA for the CDR3: TGTGCCAGCAGCGTAGTTGGGGTTGGAAATCAGCCCCAGCATTTT. This encodes CASSVVGVGNQPQHF. Full variable domain (remainder filled in from reference TRBV5-5 and TRBJ1-5): DAGVTQSPTHLIKTRGQQVTLRCSPISGHKSVSWYQQVLGQGPQFIFQYYEKEERGRGNFPDRFSARQFPNYSSELNVNALLLGDSALYLCASSVVGVGNQPQHFGDGTRLSIL.

This clonotype occurred many times. V gene TRBV20-1 combines with J gene TRBJ2-1; D gene unclear. CDR1 is DFQATT and CDR2 is SNEGSKA in the germline V gene (reference sequence). V lost 2 bases and J 2 bases, leaving 10 bases between the germline ends. This CDR3 comprises 14 residues. The CDR3 region has the DNA TGCAGTGCTAGAAATCGGGTTGCCTACAATGAGCAGTTCTTC. Translated: CSARNRVAYNEQFF.

J is TRBJ2-5 and V is TRBV2; 8 bases map to TRBD2. The germline gives CDR1 SNHLY, CDR2 FYNNEI. With 2 bases clipped from V and 2 bases from J, the junction kept 4 bases outside the gene matches. CDR3 length equals 15 residues. CDR3 residues: CASSELTSVQETQYF. CDR3 bases: TGTGCCAGCAGTGAATTGACTAGCGTTCAAGAGACCCAGTACTTC.

This clonotype was seen many times. The chain couples TRBV9 to TRBJ1-3, with D unclear. Deletions cut 4 bases from V and 2 bases from J, with 7 bases between. This CDR3 has 13 residues. From germline, CDR1 is SGDLS and CDR2 YYNGEE. CDR3 in DNA: TGTGCCAGCAGCCCCAGCCCTGGAAACACCATATATTTT. Amino acids: CASSPSPGNTIYF. Full variable domain (missing parts from reference TRBV9 and TRBJ1-3): DSGVTQTPKHLITATGQRVTLRCSPRSGDLSVYWYQQSLDQGLQFLIQYYNGEERAKGNILERFSAQQFPDLHSELNLSSLELGDSALYFCASSPSPGNTIYFGEGSWLTVV.